These T cell receptor beta chains were read from a single sample in a study of blood T cell repertoires in COVID-19. Only in-frame clones appear in the TCRdb table, and some are missing; sequencing was by immunoSEQ multiplex PCR. The sample includes around 240,000 clones, roughly nine tenths of them seen just once. Sequencing was performed on PBMCs or T cells enriched from blood (not recorded which). The receptors here all came from a human donor in a cohort exposed to, infected with or recovered from COVID-19 (not recorded which). The donor label of this sample is uncertain. Each CDR3 is given with its conserved first and last residue. The D gene is left open where the match is weak.

CDR3: CATSDPTVAEKETQYF
V: TRBV24-1
J: TRBJ2-5
D: .

CDR3: CSAAGYNEQFF
V: TRBV20-1
J: TRBJ2-1
D: .

CDR3: CASSTTDSSTDTQYF
V: TRBV19
J: TRBJ2-3
D: .

CDR3: CASSSAPGAYEQYF
V: TRBV27
J: TRBJ2-7
D: .

CDR3: CASSLEGVLQETQYF
V: TRBV5-4
J: TRBJ2-5
D: .

CDR3: CAITKGTGGPGTEAFF
V: TRBV10-3
J: TRBJ1-1
D: TRBD1

CDR3: CAISSDRGRWDYGYTF
V: TRBV10-3
J: TRBJ1-2
D: TRBD1

CDR3: CASSAGTSGGAYEQYF
V: TRBV6-1
J: TRBJ2-7
D: TRBD2

CDR3: CAISGRQQDQPQHF
V: TRBV10-3
J: TRBJ1-5
D: .

CDR3: CASQGLPPTGELFF
V: TRBV7-3
J: TRBJ2-2
D: .

CDR3: CASSRDRAEKLFF
V: TRBV2
J: TRBJ1-4
D: TRBD1

CDR3: CASSGTGGNEQFF
V: TRBV19
J: TRBJ2-1
D: TRBD1

CDR3: CASSLYRVNYGYTF
V: TRBV7-8
J: TRBJ1-2
D: .

CDR3: CASSFQAEAFF
V: TRBV12-3/TRBV12-4
J: TRBJ1-1
D: .

CDR3: CASSVRAGLPIYNSPLHF
V: TRBV5-8
J: TRBJ1-6
D: .

CDR3: CATNSRHPNTEAFF
V: TRBV24-1
J: TRBJ1-1
D: .

CDR3: CASSLGSSYNSPLHF
V: TRBV7-9
J: TRBJ1-6
D: .

CDR3: CASSQSGGKRDGEKLFF
V: TRBV23-1
J: TRBJ1-4
D: .

CDR3: CASSYLGKRSSGYTF
V: TRBV6-5
J: TRBJ1-2
D: .

CDR3: CATSDLRSGHHTQETQYF
V: TRBV24-1
J: TRBJ2-5
D: .

CDR3: CASSPRRAAYNEQFF
V: TRBV3-1/TRBV3-2
J: TRBJ2-1
D: .

CDR3: CASSIGVTGNTIYF
V: TRBV19
J: TRBJ1-3
D: .

CDR3: CASSWGGSPYEQYF
V: TRBV19
J: TRBJ2-7
D: TRBD2

CDR3: CASTAGLLSYEQYF
V: TRBV2
J: TRBJ2-7
D: .

CDR3: CASSDQLGQGAAEAFF
V: TRBV2
J: TRBJ1-1
D: TRBD1

CDR3: CASSYYGGRYNEQFF
V: TRBV6-5
J: TRBJ2-1
D: .

CDR3: CASSSPTGGTTEAFF
V: TRBV7-9
J: TRBJ1-1
D: TRBD1

CDR3: CASRLPDRGKTGNTIYF
V: TRBV12-2
J: TRBJ1-3
D: .

CDR3: CASSYPGGGTEAFF
V: TRBV6-5
J: TRBJ1-1
D: .

CDR3: CASSLEAGLENTEAFF
V: TRBV5-8
J: TRBJ1-1
D: .

CDR3: CASSSRVTGQPQHF
V: TRBV27
J: TRBJ1-5
D: .

CDR3: CASRSGDRTEAFF
V: TRBV2
J: TRBJ1-1
D: .

CDR3: CASSQVRGRGTEAFF
V: TRBV4-3
J: TRBJ1-1
D: .

CDR3: CASSPSGGTEAFF
V: TRBV5-1
J: TRBJ1-1
D: .

CDR3: CASSLDRDTEAFF
V: TRBV11-2
J: TRBJ1-1
D: .

CDR3: CASSLFPTSADHYNEQFF
V: TRBV7-2
J: TRBJ2-1
D: .

CDR3: CASIDRGPLSNQPQHF
V: TRBV6-4
J: TRBJ1-5
D: TRBD1

CDR3: CATSSHCGGPNSPLHF
V: TRBV24-1
J: TRBJ1-6
D: .

CDR3: CASSILTGVNSPLHF
V: TRBV21-1
J: TRBJ1-6
D: .

CDR3: CASSQDHDRANTGELFF
V: TRBV4-1
J: TRBJ2-2
D: TRBD1

CDR3: CASSGWDTEKLFF
V: TRBV25-1
J: TRBJ1-4
D: .

CDR3: CASSFGGAGETQYF
V: TRBV27
J: TRBJ2-5
D: .

CDR3: CASSPLRGRDSGNTIYF
V: TRBV18
J: TRBJ1-3
D: .

CDR3: CASRHRGTGTDTQYF
V: TRBV6-6
J: TRBJ2-3
D: TRBD1

CDR3: CASSRQGNGYTF
V: TRBV27
J: TRBJ1-2
D: TRBD1

CDR3: CASSDSKWRGNTIYF
V: TRBV6-4
J: TRBJ1-3
D: .

CDR3: CASSSEQGWNYGYTF
V: TRBV6-5
J: TRBJ1-2
D: TRBD1

CDR3: CSVRDSSSYEQYF
V: TRBV29-1
J: TRBJ2-7
D: TRBD1